This TCR beta chain was identified during a study of T cell responses to AZD1222 COVID-19 vaccine. In the case of this clone: Its target is unknown.

Sequenced by immunoSEQ multiplex PCR; TCRdb stores in-frame clones only, minus some. The table shows 150,000 to 200,000 clones, with less than 95% occurring only once. General observations from the study: Spike was spanned by vaccine-associated CD4 TCRs, which were dominant at 160-218 and 743-854.

Germline V gene lookup returns CDR1 MNHEY and CDR2 SVGEGT. V lost 6 bases and J lost 3; bases outside the gene matches: 5. This CDR3 spans 14 amino acids. The specimen was peripheral blood, collected on day 0 of AZD1222 vaccination. The origin of this receptor is an adult in good health. The rearrangement links TRBV6-2 or TRBV6-3 to TRBJ2-3, with 8 bases lining up with TRBD1. In nucleotides, the CDR3 is TGTGCCAGCAGCCGGACAGGGCGTACAGATACGCAGTATTTT. Translated: CASSRTGRTDTQYF.